These T cell receptor beta chains were read from a single sample in a study of blood T cell repertoires in COVID-19. TCRdb's table, derived via immunoSEQ multiplex PCR, lists solely in-frame clones and lacks some. The table records 150,000 to 170,000 clones, approximately 81% of them present only once. Sample: peripheral blood. The source of these receptors is a woman aged 60-70 years with COVID-19, enrolled during active disease. CDR3s include the opening cysteine and the closing phenylalanine or tryptophan. The D gene is left open where the match is weak. A clone size is listed for some rows: how often the clone was seen (once, few, many), or a class if it is expanded.

few	TRBV10-2	TRBD2	TRBJ2-7	CASRGGSSYEQYF	TGCGCCAGCAGGGGCGGGAGCTCCTACGAGCAGTACTTC
.	TRBV14	.	TRBJ1-1	CASSHGLGQTEAFF	TGTGCCAGCAGCCATGGTCTGGGGCAGACTGAAGCTTTCTTT
.	TRBV2	TRBD1	TRBJ1-2	CASSDPGTGVYTF	TGTGCCAGCAGTGACCCCGGGACAGGAGTTTACACCTTC
.	TRBV19	.	TRBJ1-2	CASTPTAQFGYTF	TGTGCCAGTACCCCGACAGCGCAGTTTGGCTACACCTTC
.	TRBV15	TRBD2	TRBJ2-7	CATSRTRTSGSYEQYF	TGTGCCACCAGCAGGACTAGGACTAGCGGGAGCTACGAGCAGTACTTC
.	TRBV5-6	.	TRBJ2-6	CASSLGPTSSGANVLTF	TGTGCCAGCAGCTTGGGTCCGACTTCCTCTGGGGCCAACGTCCTGACTTTC
once	TRBV5-1	.	TRBJ1-5	CASSFEGGYQPQHF	TGCGCCAGCAGCTTTGAGGGGGGGTATCAGCCCCAGCATTTT
once	TRBV6-1	.	TRBJ1-1	CASSEDRVNTEAFF	TGTGCCAGCAGTGAAGACAGGGTGAACACTGAAGCTTTCTTT
.	TRBV6-5	.	TRBJ1-6	CASSSEGPSYNSPLHF	TGTGCCAGCAGTTCCGAGGGCCCTTCTTATAATTCACCCCTCCACTTT
.	TRBV11-2	TRBD2	TRBJ2-3	CASSLDRTSGIPPSTDTQYF	TGTGCCAGCAGCTTAGACAGGACTAGCGGGATACCCCCTAGCACAGATACGCAGTATTTT
few	TRBV28	.	TRBJ1-2	CASSFPRGYGYTF	TGTGCCAGCAGTTTCCCCAGGGGCTATGGCTACACCTTC
.	TRBV12-3/TRBV12-4	.	TRBJ1-3	CASSLRGNTIYF	TGTGCCAGCAGTTTACGTGGAAACACCATATATTTT
.	TRBV5-1	.	TRBJ1-2	CASSLDVGNYGYTF	TGCGCCAGCAGCTTAGATGTCGGTAACTATGGCTACACCTTC
.	TRBV6-5	.	TRBJ1-1	CASSWTRNTEAFF	TGTGCCAGCAGTTGGACAAGGAACACTGAAGCTTTCTTT
.	TRBV9	.	TRBJ1-3	CASSVQGTGNTIYF	TGTGCCAGCAGCGTACAGGGGACGGGAAACACCATATATTTT
.	TRBV19	.	TRBJ2-1	CASSGRPFNEQFF	TGTGCCAGTAGCGGGAGACCATTCAATGAGCAGTTCTTC
.	TRBV5-1	.	TRBJ1-1	CASSYPMQGGSLEAFF	TGCGCCAGCAGCTATCCAATGCAGGGAGGAAGTCTCGAAGCTTTCTTT
.	TRBV7-3	.	TRBJ1-1	CASSLTPAGINTEAFF	TGTGCCAGCAGCTTAACACCGGCAGGCATTAACACTGAAGCTTTCTTT
.	TRBV19	.	TRBJ1-4	CASSWGSFEKLFF	TGTGCCAGTAGTTGGGGCAGCTTTGAAAAACTGTTTTTT
.	TRBV11-2	.	TRBJ1-3	CASSLAVHSSGNTIYF	TGTGCCAGCAGCTTAGCGGTCCATTCCTCTGGAAACACCATATATTTT
few	TRBV19	.	TRBJ1-1	CASTPGGWSDLNTEAFF	TGTGCCAGTACCCCGGGGGGGTGGAGTGACTTGAACACTGAAGCTTTCTTT
once	TRBV18	.	TRBJ1-1	CASSPRAGMNTEAFF	TGTGCCAGCTCACCACGAGCAGGAATGAACACTGAAGCTTTCTTT